This T cell receptor (beta chain) was profiled in a study of T cell responses to AZD1222 COVID-19 vaccine. Overall study results and limits: White British ancestry dominated among donors, who included more females, and clonal diversity was possibly underestimated. Spike regions recognized by vaccine-associated CD4 TCRs spanned the protein, led by 160-218 and 743-854.

The method was immunoSEQ multiplex PCR; TCRdb's version includes in-frame clones alone and lacks a portion of them. The sample comprises more than 100,000 clones, roughly 90% of which are singletons, and approximately 8.4% rests with the top ten. Of note for this clone: Its antigen is undetermined.

This sample comprised peripheral blood, obtained on day 0 of AZD1222 vaccination. This sequence was found in an adult in good health.

For the CDR3, the DNA is TGTGCCAGCAGTCACACTGGGCCCCAAGAGACCCAGTACTTC. Its translation: CASSHTGPQETQYF. The genes are TRBV27 and TRBJ2-5; D gene ambiguous. Deletions cut 5 bases from V and 1 base from J, with 11 bases between. Germline values: CDR1 MNHEY, CDR2 SMNVEV (reference sequence). The CDR3 contains 14 residues.